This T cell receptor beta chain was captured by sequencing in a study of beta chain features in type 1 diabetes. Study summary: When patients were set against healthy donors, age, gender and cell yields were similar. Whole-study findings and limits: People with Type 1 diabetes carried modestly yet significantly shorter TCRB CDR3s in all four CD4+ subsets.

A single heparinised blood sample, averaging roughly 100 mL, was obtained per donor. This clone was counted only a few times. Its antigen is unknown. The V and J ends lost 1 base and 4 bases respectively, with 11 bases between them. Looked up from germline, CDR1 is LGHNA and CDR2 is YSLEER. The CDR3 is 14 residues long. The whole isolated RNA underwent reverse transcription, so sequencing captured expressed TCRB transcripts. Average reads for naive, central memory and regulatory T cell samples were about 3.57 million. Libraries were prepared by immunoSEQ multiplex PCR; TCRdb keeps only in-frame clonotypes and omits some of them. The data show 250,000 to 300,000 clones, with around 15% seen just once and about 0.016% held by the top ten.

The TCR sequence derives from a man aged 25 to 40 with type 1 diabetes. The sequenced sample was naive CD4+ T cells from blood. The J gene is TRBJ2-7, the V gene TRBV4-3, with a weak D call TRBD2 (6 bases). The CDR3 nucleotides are TGCGCCAGCAGCCAAGCTAGGAGGGGTTACGAGCAGTACTTC. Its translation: CASSQARRGYEQYF.